This T cell receptor beta chain was profiled in a study of regulatory T cells in long-lasting Graves disease. Researchers made TCR beta libraries by using iRepertoire HTBI primers and running Arm-PCR on CDR3 regions. TCRdb called the multiplex PCR reads again in MiXCR, with one record for every CDR3 protein. The table shows about half a million distinct CDR3 sequences, with under 25% occurring only once. Regarding time point: persistent/refractory GD, antithyroid drugs over 5 years with positive TRAb. After RNA was extracted from PBMCs, the TCR library was made from it. This clonotype was counted at least ten times. The sample here was peripheral blood mononuclear cells (PBMCs), taken when the disease was refractory, from a patient treated with antithyroid drugs. The clonotype was recovered from a female donor with Graves disease.

CDR3 sequence (DNA): TGCAGTGCCCCGGACGGGACCTACGAGCAGTACTTC. Residues: CSAPDGTYEQYF. The chain is built from TRBV20-1 and TRBJ2-7; D is perhaps TRBD2 (5 bases). Germline V gene data show CDR1 as DFQATT and CDR2 as SNEGSKA (reference sequence). V was trimmed by 6 bases and J by 2 bases, leaving 11 bases between them. The CDR3 is 12 residues long.